A single sample gave rise to the 21 T cell receptor beta chains below, sequenced in a study of shared clonotypes between healthy human individuals (dated by TCRdb to the early 2020s). Library prep was done by the immunoSEQ multiplex PCR assay. As stored in TCRdb, this immuneACCESS dataset retains in-frame rearrangements with V and J assigned. A fraction of the clones does not appear; measured against another copy, unresolved V genes explain less than half of the discrepancy, and the remainder lacks a known reason. The sample includes roughly 1 million clones, with about 77% observed a single time. The ten top clones hold around 1.5% of the sample. The specimen was memory CD4+ T cells sorted from blood. This specimen's cell subset or site label, interpreted: CD45RA-negative fraction. All receptors come from a man aged 18 to 35 in good health.

The CDR3 sequence: CASSEGQGSSDTQYF. For the CDR3, the DNA is TGTGCCAGCAGTGAAGGACAGGGTTCATCAGATACGCAGTATTTT. V gene TRBV6-4 combines with J gene TRBJ2-3; 8 bases map to TRBD1. Germline CDR1 is MRHNA and CDR2 is SNTAGT. V shed 3 bases and J 4 bases; nucleotides not matched to a gene: 6. The length of the CDR3 is 15 residues.

The genes are TRBV19 and TRBJ2-7; 11 nucleotides line up with TRBD1. CDR1 is LNHDA and CDR2 is SQIVND in the germline V gene (reference sequence). V trimming: 4 bases; J trimming: 3 bases; junction bases outside the gene matches: 5. This CDR3 has 15 residues. This chain's CDR3 is CASSSLGTGGYEQYF. As DNA, the CDR3 is TGTGCCAGTAGTAGCCTGGGGACAGGGGGCTACGAGCAGTACTTC.

This chain links TRBV9 with TRBJ2-3; D is uncertain. V was shortened by 4 bases and J by 5 bases, with 14 bases between the two germline ends. CDR1 and CDR2 from the germline V gene are SGDLS and YYNGEE. The CDR3 has 14 residues. CDR3 nucleotides: TGTGCCAGCAGCCTCGGGCCCGAAGGAGATACGCAGTATTTT. It yields the protein CASSLGPEGDTQYF. Filled out from reference TRBV9 and TRBJ2-3, the complete variable domain reads DSGVTQTPKHLITATGQRVTLRCSPRSGDLSVYWYQQSLDQGLQFLIQYYNGEERAKGNILERFSAQQFPDLHSELNLSSLELGDSALYFCASSLGPEGDTQYFGPGTRLTVL.

V is TRBV19 and J is TRBJ1-2; TRBD1 matches at 8 bases. Germline assignment: CDR1 LNHDA and CDR2 SQIVND (reference sequence). J lost 7 bases, V lost 4 bases, and 8 bases had no gene match. The CDR3 length is 14 residues. CDR3 amino acids: CASSTSQGVGGYTF. As DNA, the CDR3 is TGTGCCAGTAGTACCTCACAGGGGGTCGGTGGCTACACCTTC.

This clone appeared once. This sequence joins TRBV19 and TRBJ2-6; tentatively, D is TRBD2 (6 bases). There are 16 residues in the CDR3. The germline V and J ends were trimmed by 4 bases and 1 base, with 11 bases remaining between them. Germline CDR1 and CDR2: LNHDA and SQIVND (reference sequence). The CDR3 coding sequence is TGTGCCAGTAGTAACGGGAGAGCGTCTGGGGCCAACGTCCTGACTTTC. This translates into CASSNGRASGANVLTF. The whole variable domain, filled in from reference TRBV19 and TRBJ2-6, reads DGGITQSPKYLFRKEGQNVTLSCEQNLNHDAMYWYRQDPGQGLRLIYYSQIVNDFQKGDIAEGYSVSREKKESFPLTVTSAQKNPTAFYLCASSNGRASGANVLTFGAGSRLTVL.

V is TRBV7-2 and J is TRBJ2-7; D uncertain. CDR3 size: 14 residues. Trimming took 0 bases from V and 3 from J, leaving 9 bases between them. CDR1 and CDR2 from the germline V gene are SGHTA and FQGNSA. CDR3 nucleotides: TGTGCCAGCAGCTTAGCTCCGGTTAGCTACGAGCAGTACTTC. It yields the protein CASSLAPVSYEQYF.

The chain employs TRBV10-3 and TRBJ1-6, with D possibly TRBD1 on 5 matching bases. Germline CDR1 reads ENHRY; CDR2 reads SYGVKD. The CDR3 length is 14 residues. V lost 4 bases and J lost 6, with 10 bases in between. CDR3 nucleotides: TGTGCCATCAGTGTCGGAGGGGCTAATTCACCCCTCCACTTT. Its protein product is CAISVGGANSPLHF.

The chain carries TRBV7-2 and TRBJ2-3; TRBD2 aligns across 13 bases. This CDR3 comprises 17 residues. Trimming at V came to 5 bases and at J to 5 bases, leaving 10 bases not matched to a gene. Germline loops: CDR1 SGHTA, CDR2 FQGNSA. This CDR3 reads CASSAGTSGGGRDTQYF. The CDR3 DNA sequence: TGTGCCAGCAGCGCCGGAACTAGCGGGGGGGGAAGAGATACGCAGTATTTT.

V is TRBV7-2 and J is TRBJ2-5; 8 bases agree with TRBD1. Germline V CDR1 and CDR2: SGHTA, FQGNSA. The CDR3 has 14 residues. Losses at the gene ends were 1 base for V and 5 bases for J; bases not matched to a gene: 3. The CDR3 coding sequence is TGTGCCAGCAGCTTAGACAGGGGGGTGGAGACCCAGTACTTC. Encoded protein: CASSLDRGVETQYF.

The V and J genes are TRBV7-2 and TRBJ2-1; D is unclear. The V end lost 1 base, the J end lost 7 bases, and 2 bases lay between the germline ends. This CDR3 has 11 residues. Germline lookup yields CDR1 SGHTA and CDR2 FQGNSA. In nucleotides, the CDR3 is TGTGCCAGCAGCTTAGAAAATGAGCAGTTCTTC. Translated: CASSLENEQFF.

The chain couples TRBV11-2 to TRBJ2-3; D could derive from TRBD1 or TRBD2 (5 bases each). The CDR3 totals 15 residues. Trimming cost V 1 base and J 9 bases, with 17 bases left between them. Germline-derived CDR1 and CDR2 are SGHAT and FQNNGV. Written as DNA, the CDR3 is TGTGCCAGCAGCTTAGCGGAATTGTGGGGGTCGACGCAGTATTTT. It yields the protein CASSLAELWGSTQYF.

This rearrangement joins TRBV14 to TRBJ1-1; tentative D call: TRBD1 (5 bases). The CDR3 extends over 17 amino acids. Germline V lookup: CDR1 SGHDN, CDR2 FVKESK. With 0 bases removed from V and 4 bases from J, the gap between germline ends came to 18 bases. CDR3 residues: CASSQDNLRGLGTEAFF. In DNA form, the CDR3 reads TGTGCCAGCAGCCAAGATAACCTAAGGGGTTTGGGCACTGAAGCTTTCTTT. The full variable domain, with the rest looked up from reference TRBV14 and TRBJ1-1, is EAGVTQFPSHSVIEKGQTVTLRCDPISGHDNLYWYRRVMGKEIKFLLHFVKESKQDESGMPNNRFLAERTGGTYSTLKVQPAELEDSGVYFCASSQDNLRGLGTEAFFGQGTRLTVV.

This clone showed up just once. A far larger clone is only one base removed, so a read error is likely. Written as DNA, the CDR3 is TGTGCCAGCAGTGGGGGCACTGAAGCTTTCTTT. It translates to CASSGGTEAFF. The V and J genes are TRBV28 and TRBJ1-1; D may be TRBD1 (5 bases). V was trimmed by 5 bases and J by 4 bases, leaving 5 bases between them. This CDR3 region has 11 residues. Germline CDR1 is MDHEN and CDR2 is SYDVKM.

The J gene is TRBJ2-1, the V gene TRBV7-2, with 8 positions matching TRBD1. The J segment lost 3 bases and the V segment lost 2 bases, leaving 3 bases of the junction unmatched. The germline CDR1 and CDR2 sequences are SGHTA and FQGNSA. CDR3 length: 15 residues. DNA of the CDR3: TGTGCCAGCAGCTTACAGACAGGGGTCTACAATGAGCAGTTCTTC. Translation gives CASSLQTGVYNEQFF. Combining the CDR3 with reference TRBV7-2 and TRBJ2-1 gives the whole variable domain GAGVSQSPSNKVTEKGKDVELRCDPISGHTALYWYRQSLGQGLEFLIYFQGNSAPDKSGLPSDRFSAERTGGSVSTLTIQRTQQEDSAVYLCASSLQTGVYNEQFFGPGTRLTVL.

The V and J genes are TRBV28 and TRBJ2-5; 9 bases fit TRBD2. CDR1 and CDR2 (germline): MDHEN, SYDVKM. With V trimmed by 6 bases and J by 4 bases, 6 bases remained unmatched. The CDR3 contains 14 residues. The CDR3 sequence: CASSRGGAGETQYF. For the CDR3, the DNA is TGTGCCAGCAGCCGCGGGGGGGCCGGAGAGACCCAGTACTTC. The full variable domain, with the rest looked up from reference TRBV28 and TRBJ2-5, is DVKVTQSSRYLVKRTGEKVFLECVQDMDHENMFWYRQDPGLGLRLIYFSYDVKMKEKGDIPEGYSVSREKKERFSLILESASTNQTSMYLCASSRGGAGETQYFGPGTRLLVL.

The chain couples TRBV5-1 to TRBJ2-1; the D gene is possibly TRBD2 (7 bases). The CDR3 is 14 amino acids. Germline CDR1 SGHRS, CDR2 YFSETQ. Trimming cost V 7 bases and J 8 bases, with 19 bases left between them. CDR3 sequence (DNA): TGCGCCAGCCGCCGGGGGGCCGGGTCCCATGAGCAGTTCTTC. This codes for CASRRGAGSHEQFF.

The rearrangement joins TRBV5-4 to TRBJ2-5; the match to TRBD1 covers 7 bases. The CDR3 has 15 residues. The germline V gene encodes CDR1 SGHNT and CDR2 YYREEE (reference sequence). The V segment lost 4 bases and the J segment 4 bases; nucleotides outside the gene matches: 10. As DNA, the CDR3 is TGTGCCAGCAGCCTGGGACAGCCGTTAGCAGAGACCCAGTACTTC. It yields the protein CASSLGQPLAETQYF.

The chain uses TRBV7-9 and TRBJ1-1; D remains unclear. V lost 5 bases and J lost 7, with 20 bases in between. The CDR3 sequence is 15 residues long. The germline V gene encodes CDR1 SEHNR and CDR2 FQNEAQ (reference sequence). CDR3 nucleotides: TGTGCCAGCAGCCTAGGAGACCGCGAAGGTGGTGAAGCTTTCTTT. Translating it yields CASSLGDREGGEAFF.

The chain joins TRBV11-2 to TRBJ1-1, with 8 positions matching TRBD1. This CDR3 has 15 amino acids. Germline V gene lookup returns CDR1 SGHAT and CDR2 FQNNGV. Trimming took 5 bases from V and 0 from J; bases not matched to a gene: 5. CDR3 bases: TGTGCCAGCAGCGCGACAGGGGTCTTGAACACTGAAGCTTTCTTT. Translating gives CASSATGVLNTEAFF.

This clone has a handful of counts. This sequence joins TRBV2 and TRBJ1-1; 7 nucleotides align to TRBD1. The ends lost 8 bases at V and 0 bases at J; junction bases unmatched: 3. Germline lookup yields CDR1 SNHLY and CDR2 FYNNEI. The CDR3 has 13 residues. CDR3 in DNA: TGTGCCAGCCAACAGGGGATGAACACTGAAGCTTTCTTT. Its protein product is CASQQGMNTEAFF.

The chain couples TRBV28 to TRBJ2-1; perhaps D is TRBD1 or TRBD2 (5 bases each). CDR1 MDHEN and CDR2 SYDVKM come from the germline V gene. The CDR3 is 16 residues long. V lost 6 bases, J lost 2 bases, and 17 bases lay in between. The CDR3 spells CASSSVGTEAYNEQFF. The CDR3 bases are TGTGCCAGCAGCTCCGTGGGGACCGAAGCCTACAATGAGCAGTTCTTC. The full variable domain, with the rest looked up from reference TRBV28 and TRBJ2-1, is DVKVTQSSRYLVKRTGEKVFLECVQDMDHENMFWYRQDPGLGLRLIYFSYDVKMKEKGDIPEGYSVSREKKERFSLILESASTNQTSMYLCASSSVGTEAYNEQFFGPGTRLTVL.